This TCR beta chain derives from a study of T cell repertoires in cytomegalovirus infection. Study-level background: Both a matching HLA type and CMV infection were indicated by public TCR beta signatures.

Between the trimmed V and J ends, which lost 1 base and 3 bases, there was a span of 9 bases. Per germline, CDR1 DFQATT and CDR2 SNEGSKA (reference sequence). The CDR3 length is 14 residues. TCRdb redid the calling of the reads with MiXCR, one entry per CDR3 protein. Among roughly 760,000 distinct CDR3 sequences listed, 35% to 40% were seen once. Study conclusions and caveats: Dominating the ex vivo response were HLA-C-restricted CMV-specific TCR beta clonotypes.

In the case of this clonotype: Its antigen is still unknown.

The source material was PBMCs. The receptor's source is a human donor in good health (CMV status not recorded). Some clones in this sample may be carry-over from other donors' samples. The chain combines TRBV20-1 with TRBJ2-2; either TRBD1 or TRBD2 may supply D (5 bases each). CDR3 residues: CSARGGTYTGELFF. CDR3 bases: TGCAGTGCTAGAGGAGGGACCTACACCGGGGAGCTGTTTTTT.